The 21 T cell receptor beta chains in this list originate from one sample, sequenced in a study of blood T cell repertoires in COVID-19 (dated by TCRdb to about 2020). The library was produced with the immunoSEQ multiplex PCR assay. Entries here come from immuneACCESS through TCRdb and include only in-frame sequences with V and J called. Some clones fail to appear in such tables; in the studies checked, an unresolved V gene covers under half of the shortfall, and the cause of the remainder is unknown. The sample yields 180,000 or so clones; about 76% were counted once. The top ten clonotypes cover 8.5% to 10% of the sample. Material for sequencing was peripheral blood. These receptors were collected from a woman aged 45-60 years with active or convalescent COVID-19.

J is TRBJ2-3 and V is TRBV7-2, with D possibly matching TRBD2 (6 bases). The CDR3 is 14 residues long. Germline lookup yields CDR1 SGHTA and CDR2 FQGNSA. The V end was cut by 3 bases, the J end by 4 bases, with 11 bases between. CDR3: CASSFSLAADTQYF. CDR3 coding DNA: TGTGCCAGCAGCTTCTCACTAGCAGCAGATACGCAGTATTTT. Looking up the rest from reference TRBV7-2 and TRBJ2-3 gives the full variable domain: GAGVSQSPSNKVTEKGKDVELRCDPISGHTALYWYRQSLGQGLEFLIYFQGNSAPDKSGLPSDRFSAERTGGSVSTLTIQRTQQEDSAVYLCASSFSLAADTQYFGPGTRLTVL.

The rearrangement links TRBV12-3 or TRBV12-4 to TRBJ2-1; TRBD1 matches at 7 bases. The CDR3 is made up of 13 amino acids. J lost 6 bases, V lost 8 bases, and 7 bases had no gene match. The CDR3: CASRQGSINEQFF. CDR3 nucleotides: TGTGCCAGCCGACAGGGATCTATCAATGAGCAGTTCTTC.

V usage is TRBV5-1 and J usage is TRBJ2-5, with 9 bases lining up with TRBD2. Germline V lookup: CDR1 SGHRS, CDR2 YFSETQ. The CDR3 extends over 18 amino acids. The V and J ends lost 0 bases and 5 bases, in that order; junction bases with no gene match: 14. CDR3 nucleotide sequence: TGCGCCAGCAGCTTGGGTCCAGGGCTAGCGGGGTCCCGGGAGACCCAGTACTTC. Protein sequence: CASSLGPGLAGSRETQYF. Drawing the rest from reference TRBV5-1 and TRBJ2-5, the complete variable domain is KAGVTQTPRYLIKTRGQQVTLSCSPISGHRSVSWYQQTPGQGLQFLFEYFSETQRNKGNFPGRFSGRQFSNSRSEMNVSTLELGDSALYLCASSLGPGLAGSRETQYFGPGTRLLVL.

This sequence joins TRBV7-2 and TRBJ2-7; tentatively, D is TRBD2 (5 bases). Germline CDR1 SGHTA, CDR2 FQGNSA. The CDR3 spans 15 residues. Trimming pared 0 bases from V and 2 bases from J, leaving 11 bases between. CDR3 amino acids: CASSLAGGPTYEQYF. CDR3 DNA sequence: TGTGCCAGCAGCTTAGCGGGCGGGCCCACCTACGAGCAGTACTTC.

The rearrangement links TRBV7-2 to TRBJ2-3; 8 bases are shared with TRBD2. The germline gives CDR1 SGHTA, CDR2 FQGNSA. Unmatched junction bases numbered 8, after V lost 0 bases and J lost 6 bases. The CDR3 is 16 amino acids. CDR3 coding DNA: TGTGCCAGCAGCTTAGCCGGGGGGGCGACTAGGGATACGCAGTATTTT. Its protein product is CASSLAGGATRDTQYF.

The CDR3 region has the DNA TGCGCCAGCAGCCCATCTGGAGGGATCGGGGGGAATGAAGCTTTCTTT. This encodes CASSPSGGIGGNEAFF. The chain recombines TRBV4-3 with TRBJ1-1; weak D call: TRBD1 (5 bases). Trimming stripped 4 bases from V and 7 bases from J, with 22 bases between. This CDR3 region has 16 residues. CDR1 and CDR2 (germline): LGHNA, YSLEER.

V and J are TRBV5-1 and TRBJ1-6, with a tentative D call TRBD1 (5 bases). V lost 0 bases to trimming and J lost 9 bases, with 16 bases between them. The V gene's germline CDR1 is SGHRS and CDR2 YFSETQ. The CDR3 extends over 16 amino acids. CDR3 in DNA: TGCGCCAGCAGCTTGGAGGTATGGGGGGGGAGTTCACCCCTCCACTTT. Amino acids: CASSLEVWGGSSPLHF. The entire variable domain, with the rest obtained from reference TRBV5-1 and TRBJ1-6, is as follows: KAGVTQTPRYLIKTRGQQVTLSCSPISGHRSVSWYQQTPGQGLQFLFEYFSETQRNKGNFPGRFSGRQFSNSRSEMNVSTLELGDSALYLCASSLEVWGGSSPLHFGNGTRLTVT.

The chain recombines TRBV5-1 with TRBJ2-2; a possible D gene is TRBD1 (5 bases). The germline V and J ends were trimmed by 5 bases and 0 bases, with 11 bases remaining between them. CDR1 is SGHRS, CDR2 YFSETQ, per germline. The CDR3 is made up of 15 amino acids. CDR3 sequence: CASSPDSPNTGELFF. CDR3 bases: TGCGCCAGCAGTCCCGACAGCCCGAACACCGGGGAGCTGTTTTTT.

V usage is TRBV6-5 and J usage is TRBJ1-1; 9 bases align to TRBD1. This CDR3 contains 14 residues. In germline, CDR1 is MNHEY, CDR2 SVGAGI. Trimming at V came to 5 bases and at J to 4 bases, leaving 5 bases not matched to a gene. CDR3 protein: CASSRETGGTEAFF. DNA of the CDR3: TGTGCCAGCAGTCGGGAGACAGGGGGCACTGAAGCTTTCTTT.

This chain joins TRBV18 and TRBJ2-2; TRBD1 matches at 7 bases. Trimming at V came to 3 bases and at J to 2 bases, leaving 3 bases not matched to a gene. The CDR3 is 15 residues long. CDR1 is KGHSH, CDR2 LQKENI, per germline. The CDR3 nucleotides are TGTGCCAGCTCACCTCAAGGGGGCAACACCGGGGAGCTGTTTTTT. This sequence encodes CASSPQGGNTGELFF.

CDR3 in amino acids: CASSQDVGQGGETQYF. The CDR3 nucleotides read TGTGCCAGCAGCCAAGATGTGGGACAGGGAGGGGAGACCCAGTACTTC. The chain joins TRBV4-2 to TRBJ2-5, with 9 bases aligning to TRBD1. The CDR3 runs to 16 residues. CDR1 and CDR2 from the germline V gene are LGHNA and YNFKEQ. V dropped 0 bases and J dropped 5; count of bases not matched to a gene: 7.

This clone was observed at least ten times. J is TRBJ2-7 and V is TRBV7-3; D is uncertain. The V and J ends lost 5 bases and 2 bases respectively, with 13 bases between them. CDR3 length: 14 amino acids. Germline V lookup: CDR1 SGHTA, CDR2 FQGTGA. CDR3 in amino acids: CASSPSSRPYEQYF. The DNA of the CDR3 is TGTGCCAGCAGCCCGTCGAGCCGCCCCTACGAGCAGTACTTC.

The rearrangement links TRBV29-1 to TRBJ1-1; 10 bases match TRBD1. V lost 1 base and J lost 0; bases outside the gene matches: 5. The CDR3 contains 16 residues. Germline assignment: CDR1 SQVTM and CDR2 ANQGSEA. CDR3 residues: CSVEGTGGRVNTEAFF. CDR3 bases: TGCAGCGTTGAAGGGACAGGGGGAAGGGTGAACACTGAAGCTTTCTTT. The whole variable domain, filled in from reference TRBV29-1 and TRBJ1-1, reads SAVISQKPSRDICQRGTSLTIQCQVDSQVTMMFWYRQQPGQSLTLIATANQGSEATYESGFVIDKFPISRPNLTFSTLTVSNMSPEDSSIYLCSVEGTGGRVNTEAFFGQGTRLTVV.

The chain combines TRBV15 with TRBJ1-5, with D hard to call. The CDR3 loop spans 13 amino acids. The germline gives CDR1 LNHNV, CDR2 YYDKDF (reference sequence). V gave up 3 bases and J gave up 4 bases, with 7 bases separating them. The CDR3 is CATSSRGNQPQHF. The CDR3 region has the DNA TGTGCCACCAGCAGCCGGGGAAATCAGCCCCAGCATTTT.

The gene calls are TRBV29-1 and TRBJ2-7, with a tentative D call TRBD1 (6 bases). Deletions cut 7 bases from V and 2 bases from J, with 12 bases between. CDR3 length: 12 residues. Germline V gene sequence: CDR1 SQVTM, CDR2 ANQGSEA. CDR3 region: CSAEDSTYEQYF. The DNA for the CDR3 is TGCAGCGCTGAGGACAGTACCTACGAGCAGTACTTC.

This clone was counted only a few times. The chain links TRBV18 to TRBJ2-7; 10 bases align to TRBD1. In germline, CDR1 is KGHSH, CDR2 LQKENI. The CDR3 runs to 20 residues. Germline trimming cut 3 bases from V and 0 bases from J; bases unmatched to any gene: 17. The CDR3 loop is CASSPRPPGTGAHSSYEQYF. CDR3 bases: TGTGCCAGCTCACCCCGCCCGCCCGGGACAGGGGCCCACAGCTCCTACGAGCAGTACTTC.

The rearrangement links TRBV6-4 to TRBJ2-3, with TRBD2 matching over 8 bases. The junction had 8 bases not matched to a gene; V was cut back by 5 bases and J by 4 bases. The germline V gene has CDR1 MRHNA and CDR2 SNTAGT. This CDR3 contains 15 residues. The CDR3 region is CASSPGGGSADTQYF. CDR3 nucleotides: TGTGCCAGCAGTCCCGGGGGGGGCTCAGCAGATACGCAGTATTTT.

As to this clone: The sample carries other DNA sequences with the same CDR3. The rearrangement links TRBV24-1 to TRBJ2-7; D remains unclear. There are 11 residues in the CDR3. Germline CDR1 and CDR2: KGHDR and SFDVKD. With 6 bases removed from V and 3 bases from J, the gap between germline ends came to 5 bases. The CDR3 sequence is CATSSGYEQYF. The CDR3 region has the DNA TGTGCCACCAGTTCCGGCTACGAGCAGTACTTC.

Here the CDR3 DNA reads TGCAGTGCTAACAGTAACTATGGCTACACCTTC. Its translation: CSANSNYGYTF. The chain is built from TRBV20-1 and TRBJ1-2; the D is unclear. This CDR3 is 11 amino acids long. V was trimmed by 4 bases and J by 1 base, leaving 4 bases between them. Germline-derived CDR1 and CDR2 are DFQATT and SNEGSKA (reference sequence).

This clone was found a few times. This sequence joins TRBV24-1 and TRBJ2-3; TRBD2 agrees at 8 bases. Germline V lookup: CDR1 KGHDR, CDR2 SFDVKD. V lost 5 bases, J lost 9 bases, and 6 bases stayed unmatched. The CDR3 spans 13 residues. The CDR3 DNA sequence: TGTGCCACCAGTGTGGGTAGCGGGGCAACGCAGTATTTT. Protein sequence: CATSVGSGATQYF.

This chain connects TRBV7-9 to TRBJ2-5; 8 bases fit TRBD2. Germline CDR1 SEHNR, CDR2 FQNEAQ (reference sequence). This CDR3 is 16 amino acids long. The trim removed 4 bases at V and 4 bases at J, leaving 11 bases unmatched. In nucleotides, the CDR3 is TGTGCCAGCAGCTGGGTCACTAGCGGAGGGGGAGAGACCCAGTACTTC. It specifies CASSWVTSGGGETQYF.